These 28 T cell receptor beta chains share one sample of origin, sequenced in a study of cytomegalovirus exposure and HLA in healthy donors (dated by TCRdb to 2016 to 2017). The receptor library was made with the immunoSEQ multiplex PCR assay. For the multiplex PCR, a mixture combining 60 forward primers for TCR Vbeta segments and 13 reverse primers for TCR Jbeta segments was used. TCRdb carries this immuneACCESS record with in-frame sequences only. Its versions omit some clonotypes, under half of them owing to an unresolved V gene in the studies checked, with the rest unexplained. This sample comprises roughly 170,000 clones, 82% of them detected only once. The top ten clones comprise roughly 1.5% of the sample. The sequenced sample consisted of PBMCs. The receptor source for this set is a male donor in good health and CMV-seronegative.

V is TRBV6-1 and J is TRBJ2-3, with TRBD2 as a possible D gene (6 bases). Trimming left V 4 bases short and J 1 base short, with 12 bases between. The CDR3 spans 15 residues. Germline V gene lookup returns CDR1 MNHNS and CDR2 SASEGT. The CDR3 DNA follows: TGTGCCAGCAGTGGCCGGGGGACCCGCACAGATACGCAGTATTTT. Translation gives CASSGRGTRTDTQYF.

J is TRBJ2-1 and V is TRBV25-1; the match to TRBD2 covers 8 bases. CDR1 is MGHDK, CDR2 SYGVNS, per germline. Unmatched junction bases numbered 11, after V lost 1 base and J lost 9 bases. The CDR3 spans 16 residues. The CDR3, as DNA: TGTGCCAGCAGTGAATCAACGGGAGGGCCTATTTCTGAGCAGTTCTTC. It codes for CASSESTGGPISEQFF.

The chain employs TRBV15 and TRBJ2-2; D gene unclear. V was trimmed by 0 bases and J by 4 bases, leaving 9 bases between them. Germline CDR1 and CDR2: LNHNV and YYDKDF (reference sequence). This CDR3 is built from 15 residues. The CDR3 bases are TGTGCCACCAGCAGAGATCGGGTGGGCACCGGGGAGCTGTTTTTT. It is translated as CATSRDRVGTGELFF.

In its sample, this clone was seen once. The chain couples TRBV6-5 to TRBJ1-2; unclear D gene. CDR3 length: 13 amino acids. Germline CDR1 MNHEY, CDR2 SVGAGI. The V and J ends lost 4 bases and 5 bases respectively, with 11 bases between them. As DNA, the CDR3 is TGTGCCAGCAGTTCCACGGGGAAGTATGGCTACACCTTC. The encoded protein is CASSSTGKYGYTF.

The rearrangement links TRBV7-2 to TRBJ2-3; 8 nucleotides line up with TRBD2. The V and J ends lost 1 base and 1 base, in that order; junction bases with no gene match: 1. Germline lookup yields CDR1 SGHTA and CDR2 FQGNSA. This CDR3 has 15 amino acids. This CDR3 is CASSLGSGGTDTQYF. The DNA for the CDR3 is TGTGCCAGCAGCTTAGGTAGCGGGGGCACAGATACGCAGTATTTT.

J is TRBJ1-3 and V is TRBV5-1; D is uncertain. Trimming took off 0 bases at V and 0 bases at J, with 7 bases between the two ends. The CDR3 spans 15 residues. Germline loops: CDR1 SGHRS, CDR2 YFSETQ. The CDR3 coding sequence is TGCGCCAGCAGCTTGGCGGCGGACTCTGGAAACACCATATATTTT. Protein sequence: CASSLAADSGNTIYF.

CDR3 coding DNA: TGTGCCAGCAGTCCAAGACGGGACAGGGTCCCAGATACGCAGTATTTT. Translation: CASSPRRDRVPDTQYF. The chain uses TRBV11-1 and TRBJ2-3; TRBD1 agrees at 9 bases. Germline V lookup: CDR1 SGHAT, CDR2 FQDESV (reference sequence). The CDR3 is made up of 16 amino acids. Trimming removed 6 bases from V and 4 bases from J; junction bases left unmatched: 11. The variable domain in full, completed from reference TRBV11-1 and TRBJ2-3, reads EAEVAQSPRYKITEKSQAVAFWCDPISGHATLYWYRQILGQGPELLVQFQDESVVDDSQLPKDRFSAERLKGVDSTLKIQPAELGDSAMYLCASSPRRDRVPDTQYFGPGTRLTVL.

The chain links TRBV30 to TRBJ2-7, with 12 nucleotides matching TRBD2. The CDR3 spans 18 residues. The germline gives CDR1 GTSNPN, CDR2 SVGIG (reference sequence). Trimming at V came to 4 bases and at J to 3 bases, leaving 16 bases not matched to a gene. CDR3: CAWKPHLTSGRFRYEQYF. Here the CDR3 DNA reads TGTGCCTGGAAGCCCCATCTTACTAGCGGGAGGTTCCGCTACGAGCAGTACTTC.

This clone occurred once. This chain links TRBV27 with TRBJ2-6; D possibly corresponds to TRBD1 (5 bases). This CDR3 is 14 amino acids long. Germline V CDR1 and CDR2: MNHEY, SMNVEV (reference sequence). Trimming removed 8 bases from V and 1 base from J, with 9 bases in between. CDR3 DNA: TGTGCCAGCGCAGGGCTATCTGGGGCCAACGTCCTGACTTTC. This translates into CASAGLSGANVLTF.

The chain couples TRBV28 to TRBJ2-1; 10 bases are shared with TRBD2. V gave up 2 bases and J gave up 0 bases; unmatched junction bases: 10. The germline V gene encodes CDR1 MDHEN and CDR2 SYDVKM. This CDR3 contains 19 residues. This chain's CDR3 is CASSLHRGLAVSSYNEQFF. As DNA, the CDR3 is TGTGCCAGCAGTTTACACCGAGGACTAGCGGTAAGCTCCTACAATGAGCAGTTCTTC.

This clone was seen more than once but under ten times. This chain's CDR3 is CASRISGSLSDTQYF. CDR3 nucleotides: TGTGCCAGTCGAATCAGCGGGAGTCTCTCAGATACGCAGTATTTT. V gene TRBV19 combines with J gene TRBJ2-3; 8 positions match TRBD2. The germline V gene has CDR1 LNHDA and CDR2 SQIVND (reference sequence). Trimming removed 8 bases from V and 4 bases from J; junction bases left unmatched: 11. The CDR3 consists of 15 residues. Full variable domain (remainder filled in from reference TRBV19 and TRBJ2-3): DGGITQSPKYLFRKEGQNVTLSCEQNLNHDAMYWYRQDPGQGLRLIYYSQIVNDFQKGDIAEGYSVSREKKESFPLTVTSAQKNPTAFYLCASRISGSLSDTQYFGPGTRLTVL.

The CDR3, as DNA: TGTGCCAGCAGTGAACGGGGGTACCAAGAGACCCAGTACTTC. This sequence encodes CASSERGYQETQYF. The chain carries TRBV25-1 and TRBJ2-5; possible D gene TRBD2, 6 bases. CDR3 length: 14 residues. From germline, CDR1 is MGHDK and CDR2 SYGVNS. V was shortened by 2 bases and J by 0 bases, with 7 bases between the two germline ends.

The CDR3 sequence: CASSPAFGGGSTDTQYF. CDR3 in DNA: TGTGCCAGTAGTCCCGCATTTGGCGGGGGCAGCACAGATACGCAGTATTTT. The chain links TRBV19 to TRBJ2-3; a weak D match, TRBD2 (7 bases). From germline, CDR1 is LNHDA and CDR2 SQIVND (reference sequence). V was pared by 5 bases and J by 0 bases, with 18 bases between. The CDR3 is 17 residues long.

The chain has TRBV7-7 and TRBJ2-1; TRBD2 matches at 7 bases. The germline V gene encodes CDR1 SSHAT and CDR2 FNYEAQ (reference sequence). The CDR3 covers 15 residues. The J segment lost 6 bases and the V segment lost 0 bases, leaving 5 bases of the junction unmatched. The CDR3 DNA sequence: TGTGCCAGCAGCTTAGCCTCGGGGGGTGGCAATGAGCAGTTCTTC. Translating gives CASSLASGGGNEQFF.

The chain is built from TRBV5-4 and TRBJ2-2; unclear D gene. This CDR3 is built from 14 residues. Trimming shortened V by 0 bases and J by 5 bases, and 8 bases separated the two germline ends. The germline CDR1 and CDR2 sequences are SGHNT and YYREEE (reference sequence). The CDR3 reads CASSLALETGELFF. The CDR3 nucleotides are TGTGCCAGCAGCTTGGCCTTGGAGACCGGGGAGCTGTTTTTT.

The chain carries TRBV7-3 and TRBJ2-5; 8 bases match TRBD1. CDR1 SGHTA and CDR2 FQGTGA come from the germline V gene. The CDR3 contains 13 residues. The V segment lost 5 bases and the J segment 5 bases; nucleotides outside the gene matches: 4. The CDR3 sequence is CASSETGEETQYF. Written as DNA, the CDR3 is TGTGCCAGCAGCGAGACAGGGGAGGAGACCCAGTACTTC.

V is TRBV6-1 and J is TRBJ2-5; D might be TRBD2 (5 bases). CDR1 and CDR2 (germline): MNHNS, SASEGT. Between the trimmed V and J ends, which lost 1 base and 11 bases, there was a span of 17 bases. The CDR3 length is 14 residues. CDR3 sequence reads: CASSEGSWLGEQYF. The CDR3, as DNA: TGTGCCAGCAGTGAAGGTTCGTGGCTTGGGGAGCAGTACTTC.

V gene TRBV11-2 combines with J gene TRBJ2-7, with D possibly being TRBD1 (6 bases). V lost 2 bases, J lost 5 bases, and 13 bases lay in between. CDR3 length: 14 residues. The germline V gene encodes CDR1 SGHAT and CDR2 FQNNGV. In nucleotides, the CDR3 is TGTGCCAGCAGCTTAAATCGACAGGCTAACGAGCAGTACTTC. Translating gives CASSLNRQANEQYF.

This chain links TRBV11-2 with TRBJ1-1; D may be TRBD1 (5 bases). V was pared by 0 bases and J by 7 bases, with 9 bases between. Germline CDR1 reads SGHAT; CDR2 reads FQNNGV. CDR3 length equals 13 residues. For the CDR3, the DNA is TGTGCCAGCAGCTTAGATAGGACAATTGAAGCTTTCTTT. Amino acid sequence: CASSLDRTIEAFF.

The rearrangement links TRBV29-1 to TRBJ1-2, with TRBD1 identical over 8 bases. Trimming at V came to 8 bases and at J to 4 bases, leaving 6 bases not matched to a gene. CDR1 is SQVTM and CDR2 is ANQGSEA in the germline V gene. CDR3 length: 12 residues. The CDR3 DNA reads as TGCAGCATAGACAGGGGCGGCTATGGCTACACCTTC. Its translation is CSIDRGGYGYTF.

The V gene is TRBV28, the J gene TRBJ1-4; the D gene is possibly TRBD1 (5 bases). CDR1 and CDR2 (germline): MDHEN, SYDVKM. This CDR3 spans 15 amino acids. Between the trimmed V and J ends, which lost 8 bases and 5 bases, there was a span of 18 bases. The CDR3 protein is CASLLGPTRNEKLFF. In DNA, the CDR3 is TGTGCCAGCTTGTTGGGGCCAACCCGAAATGAAAAACTGTTTTTT. Using reference TRBV28 and TRBJ1-4 for the parts outside the CDR3, the full variable domain is DVKVTQSSRYLVKRTGEKVFLECVQDMDHENMFWYRQDPGLGLRLIYFSYDVKMKEKGDIPEGYSVSREKKERFSLILESASTNQTSMYLCASLLGPTRNEKLFFGSGTQLSVL.

V and J are TRBV5-4 and TRBJ2-1, with 7 bases identical to TRBD2. V gave up 0 bases and J gave up 3 bases; unmatched junction bases: 9. The germline gives CDR1 SGHNT, CDR2 YYREEE (reference sequence). CDR3 length equals 17 residues. CDR3 sequence reads: CASSLAPSGNLYNEQFF. CDR3 bases: TGTGCCAGCAGCTTGGCCCCTAGCGGCAACCTCTACAATGAGCAGTTCTTC.

The chain combines TRBV9 with TRBJ2-5; 10 nucleotides line up with TRBD2. The CDR3 is 15 amino acids. J lost 5 bases, V lost 0 bases, and 4 bases had no gene match. Germline V gene lookup returns CDR1 SGDLS and CDR2 YYNGEE. The CDR3 here is CASSVAPSGSETQYF. In nucleotides, the CDR3 is TGTGCCAGCAGCGTAGCCCCTAGCGGGAGCGAGACCCAGTACTTC.

This clone was found a few times. The V gene is TRBV19, the J gene TRBJ2-7; 9 nucleotides match TRBD2. This CDR3 comprises 15 residues. The germline V gene encodes CDR1 LNHDA and CDR2 SQIVND (reference sequence). V dropped 4 bases and J dropped 1; count of bases not matched to a gene: 5. This chain's CDR3 is CASSTRLAASYEQYF. CDR3 DNA: TGTGCCAGTAGTACCAGACTAGCGGCTTCCTACGAGCAGTACTTC.

V and J are TRBV6-5 and TRBJ2-5; TRBD2 agrees at 8 bases. The V gene end was trimmed by 0 bases and the J gene end by 5 bases; junction bases not matched to a gene: 5. Germline-derived CDR1 and CDR2 are MNHEY and SVGAGI. The CDR3 totals 15 residues. CDR3 sequence reads: CASSYSRGGRETQYF. The CDR3 coding sequence is TGTGCCAGCAGTTACTCTCGGGGGGGAAGGGAGACCCAGTACTTC.

V gene TRBV6-1 combines with J gene TRBJ2-5; 7 bases map to TRBD2. Trimming cost V 1 base and J 5 bases; bases outside gene matches: 7. This CDR3 contains 15 residues. Germline CDR1 reads MNHNS; CDR2 reads SASEGT. The chain's CDR3 is CASSEGRGKVETQYF. The CDR3, as DNA: TGTGCCAGCAGTGAAGGGCGGGGGAAGGTGGAGACCCAGTACTTC.

This clone was seen a handful of times. V is TRBV7-2 and J is TRBJ2-5, with 13 nucleotides matching TRBD2. CDR3 length: 16 residues. The J segment lost 6 bases and the V segment lost 1 base, leaving 5 bases of the junction unmatched. Germline CDR1 is SGHTA and CDR2 is FQGNSA. The CDR3: CASSLGLAGGLKTQYF. The CDR3 nucleotides read TGTGCCAGCAGCTTAGGACTAGCGGGGGGCCTGAAGACCCAGTACTTC.

This clone was picked up a small number of times. The rearrangement joins TRBV7-8 to TRBJ1-2, with 8 bases identical to TRBD1. CDR3 length equals 14 residues. CDR1 SGHVS and CDR2 FQNEAQ come from the germline V gene. The junction had 9 bases not matched to a gene; V was cut back by 5 bases and J by 7 bases. CDR3 loop: CASSGRTGRGGYTF. CDR3 bases: TGTGCCAGCAGCGGACGGACAGGGAGGGGTGGCTACACCTTC.